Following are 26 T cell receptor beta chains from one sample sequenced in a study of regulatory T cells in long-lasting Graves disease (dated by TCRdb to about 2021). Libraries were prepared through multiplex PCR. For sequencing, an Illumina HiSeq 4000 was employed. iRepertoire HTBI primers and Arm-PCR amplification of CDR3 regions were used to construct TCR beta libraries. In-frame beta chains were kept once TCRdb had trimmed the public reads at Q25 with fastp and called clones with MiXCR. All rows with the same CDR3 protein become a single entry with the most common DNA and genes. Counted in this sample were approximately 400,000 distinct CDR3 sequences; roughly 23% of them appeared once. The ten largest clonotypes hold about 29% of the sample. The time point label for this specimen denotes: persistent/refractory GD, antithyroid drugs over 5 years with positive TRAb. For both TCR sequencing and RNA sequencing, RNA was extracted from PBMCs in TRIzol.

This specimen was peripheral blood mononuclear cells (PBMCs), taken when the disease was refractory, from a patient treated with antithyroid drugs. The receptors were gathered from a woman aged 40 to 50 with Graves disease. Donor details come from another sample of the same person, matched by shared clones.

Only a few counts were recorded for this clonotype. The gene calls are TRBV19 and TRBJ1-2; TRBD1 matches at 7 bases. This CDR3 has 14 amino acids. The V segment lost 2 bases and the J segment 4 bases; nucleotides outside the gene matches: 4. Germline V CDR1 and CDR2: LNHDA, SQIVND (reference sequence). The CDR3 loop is CASSIQGGVYGYTF. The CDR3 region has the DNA TGTGCCAGTAGTATACAAGGGGGCGTCTATGGCTACACCTTC.

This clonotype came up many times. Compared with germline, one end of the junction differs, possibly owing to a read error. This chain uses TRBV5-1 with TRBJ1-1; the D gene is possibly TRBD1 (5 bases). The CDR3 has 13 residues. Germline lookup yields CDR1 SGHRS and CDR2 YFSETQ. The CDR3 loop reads CASSLDMNTEAFF. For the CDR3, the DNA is TGTGCCAGCAGTCTGGACATGAACACTGAAGCTTTCTTT.

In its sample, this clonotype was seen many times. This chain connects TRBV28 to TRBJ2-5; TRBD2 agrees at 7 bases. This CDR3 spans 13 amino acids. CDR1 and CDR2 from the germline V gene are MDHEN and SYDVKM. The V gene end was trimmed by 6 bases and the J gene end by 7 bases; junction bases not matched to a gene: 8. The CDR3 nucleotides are TGTGCCAGCAGAAAAAATGGGAGGGGGACCCAGTACTTC. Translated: CASRKNGRGTQYF.

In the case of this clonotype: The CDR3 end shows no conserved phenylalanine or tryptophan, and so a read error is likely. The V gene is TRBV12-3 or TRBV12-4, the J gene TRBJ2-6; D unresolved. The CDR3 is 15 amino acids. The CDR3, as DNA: TGTGCCAGCAGTTTTAGGCGCTCTGAGGCCAACGTCCTGACTTCC. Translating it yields CASSFRRSEANVLTS.

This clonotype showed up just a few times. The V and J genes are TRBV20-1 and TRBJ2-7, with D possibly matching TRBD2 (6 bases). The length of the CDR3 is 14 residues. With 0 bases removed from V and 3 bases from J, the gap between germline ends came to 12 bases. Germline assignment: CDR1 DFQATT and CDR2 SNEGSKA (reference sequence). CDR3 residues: CSARDGGPLYEQYF. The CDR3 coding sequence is TGCAGTGCTAGAGATGGAGGGCCCCTCTACGAGCAGTACTTC.

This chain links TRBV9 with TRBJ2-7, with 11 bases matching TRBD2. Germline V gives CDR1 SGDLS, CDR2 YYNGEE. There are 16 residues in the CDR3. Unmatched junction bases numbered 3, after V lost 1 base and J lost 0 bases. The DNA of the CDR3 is TGTGCCAGCAGCGTATCTAGCGGGAGGCCCTCCTACGAGCAGTACTTC. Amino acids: CASSVSSGRPSYEQYF.

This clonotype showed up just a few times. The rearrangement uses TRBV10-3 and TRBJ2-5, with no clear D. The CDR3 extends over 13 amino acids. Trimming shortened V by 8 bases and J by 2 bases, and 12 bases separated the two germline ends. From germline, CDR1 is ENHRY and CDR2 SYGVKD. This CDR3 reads CAIRAPLQETQYF. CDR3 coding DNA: TGTGCCATCCGAGCGCCTCTTCAAGAGACCCAGTACTTC.

CDR3 sequence reads: CSARGDLGTDTQYF. The DNA for the CDR3 is TGCAGTGCTAGAGGGGACTTAGGGACAGATACGCAGTATTTT. The J gene is TRBJ2-3, the V gene TRBV20-1, with D maybe TRBD2 (6 bases). Germline V gene sequence: CDR1 DFQATT, CDR2 SNEGSKA (reference sequence). The CDR3 runs to 14 residues. V was shortened by 1 base and J by 3 bases, with 11 bases between the two germline ends.

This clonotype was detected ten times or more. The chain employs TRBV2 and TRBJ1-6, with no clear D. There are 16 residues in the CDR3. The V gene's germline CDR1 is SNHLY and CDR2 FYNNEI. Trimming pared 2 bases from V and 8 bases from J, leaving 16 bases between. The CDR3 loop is CASSESSTGRYSPLHF. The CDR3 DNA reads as TGTGCCAGCAGTGAATCCAGTACGGGAAGGTATTCACCCCTCCACTTT.

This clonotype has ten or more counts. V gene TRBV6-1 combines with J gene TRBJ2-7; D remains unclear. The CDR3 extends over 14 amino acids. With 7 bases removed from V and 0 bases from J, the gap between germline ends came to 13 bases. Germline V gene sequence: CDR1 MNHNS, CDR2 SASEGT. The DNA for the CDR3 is TGTGCCAGCACCCCGGAAGATAGCTCCTACGAGCAGTACTTC. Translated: CASTPEDSSYEQYF.

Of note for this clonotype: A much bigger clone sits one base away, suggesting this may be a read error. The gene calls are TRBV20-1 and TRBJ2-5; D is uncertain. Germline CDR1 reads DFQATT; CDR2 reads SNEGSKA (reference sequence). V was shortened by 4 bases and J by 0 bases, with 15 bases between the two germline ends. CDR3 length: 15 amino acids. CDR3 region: CSAKPHLAYQETQYF. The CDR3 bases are TGCAGTGCTAAGCCTCATTTGGCCTACCAAGAGACCCAGTACTTC.

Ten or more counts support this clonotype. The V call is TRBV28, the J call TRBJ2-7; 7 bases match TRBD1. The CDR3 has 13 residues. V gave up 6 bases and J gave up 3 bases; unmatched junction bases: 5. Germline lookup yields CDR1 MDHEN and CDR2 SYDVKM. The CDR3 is CASSTGTDYEQYF. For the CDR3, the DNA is TGTGCCAGCAGCACCGGGACAGACTACGAGCAGTACTTC.

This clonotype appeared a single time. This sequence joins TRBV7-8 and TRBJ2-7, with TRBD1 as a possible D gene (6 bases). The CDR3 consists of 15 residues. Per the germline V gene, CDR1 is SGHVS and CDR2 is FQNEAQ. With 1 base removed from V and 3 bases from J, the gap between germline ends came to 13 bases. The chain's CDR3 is CASSLVPGHYYEQYF. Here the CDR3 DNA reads TGTGCCAGCAGCTTAGTACCGGGACATTACTACGAGCAGTACTTC. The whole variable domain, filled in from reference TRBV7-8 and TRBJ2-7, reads GAGVSQSPRYKVAKRGQDVALRCDPISGHVSLFWYQQALGQGPEFLTYFQNEAQLDKSGLPSDRFFAERPEGSVSTLKIQRTQQEDSAVYLCASSLVPGHYYEQYFGPGTRLTVT.

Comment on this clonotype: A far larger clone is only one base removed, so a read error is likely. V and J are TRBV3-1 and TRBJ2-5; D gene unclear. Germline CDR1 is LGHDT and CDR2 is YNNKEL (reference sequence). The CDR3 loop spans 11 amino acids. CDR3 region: CASNQGETQYF. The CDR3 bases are TGTGCCAGCAACCAAGGGGAGACCCAGTACTTC.

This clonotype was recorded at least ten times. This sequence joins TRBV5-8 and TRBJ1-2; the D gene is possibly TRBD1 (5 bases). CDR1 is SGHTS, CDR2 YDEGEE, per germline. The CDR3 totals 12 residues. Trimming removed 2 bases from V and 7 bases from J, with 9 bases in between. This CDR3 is CASSFPGSGYTF. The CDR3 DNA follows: TGTGCCAGCAGCTTCCCAGGGAGTGGCTACACCTTC.

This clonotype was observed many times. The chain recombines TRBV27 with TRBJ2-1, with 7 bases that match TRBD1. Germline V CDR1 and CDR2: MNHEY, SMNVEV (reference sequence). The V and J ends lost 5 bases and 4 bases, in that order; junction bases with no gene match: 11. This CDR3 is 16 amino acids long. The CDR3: CASSLQGQKLYNEQFF. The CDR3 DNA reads TGTGCCAGCAGTCTGCAGGGACAGAAACTGTACAATGAGCAGTTCTTC.

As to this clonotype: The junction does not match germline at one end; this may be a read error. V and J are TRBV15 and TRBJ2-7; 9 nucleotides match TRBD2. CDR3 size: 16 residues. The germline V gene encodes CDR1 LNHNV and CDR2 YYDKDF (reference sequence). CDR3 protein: CDTSRGSGGRADEQYF. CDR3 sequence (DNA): TGTGACACCAGCAGAGGATCCGGCGGGAGGGCGGACGAGCAGTACTTC. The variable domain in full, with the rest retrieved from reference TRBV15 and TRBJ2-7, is DAMVIQNPRYQVTQFGKPVTLSCSQTLNHNVMYWYQQKSSQAPKLLFHYYDKDFNNEADTPDNFQSRRPNTSFCFLDIRSPGLGDTAMYLCDTSRGSGGRADEQYFGPGTRLTVT.

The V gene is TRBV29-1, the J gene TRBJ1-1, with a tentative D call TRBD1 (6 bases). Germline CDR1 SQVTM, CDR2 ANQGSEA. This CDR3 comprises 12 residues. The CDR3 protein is CTSSGVTTEAFF. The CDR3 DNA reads TGCACCTCGTCAGGGGTGACCACTGAAGCTTTCTTT.

CDR3 in DNA: TGTGCCAGCTCGCCGGGACAGATTTACAATGAGCAGTTCTTC. This gives the protein CASSPGQIYNEQFF. The V and J genes are TRBV18 and TRBJ2-1; 7 bases are shared with TRBD1. V gave up 6 bases and J gave up 4 bases; unmatched junction bases: 6. The germline V gene encodes CDR1 KGHSH and CDR2 LQKENI. The CDR3 totals 14 residues.

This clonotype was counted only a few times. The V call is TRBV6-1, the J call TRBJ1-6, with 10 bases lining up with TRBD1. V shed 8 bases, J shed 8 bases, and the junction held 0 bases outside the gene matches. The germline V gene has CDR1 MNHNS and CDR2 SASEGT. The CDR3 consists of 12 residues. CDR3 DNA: TGTGCCAGCGGACAGGGGGATTCACCCCTCCACTTT. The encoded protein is CASGQGDSPLHF.

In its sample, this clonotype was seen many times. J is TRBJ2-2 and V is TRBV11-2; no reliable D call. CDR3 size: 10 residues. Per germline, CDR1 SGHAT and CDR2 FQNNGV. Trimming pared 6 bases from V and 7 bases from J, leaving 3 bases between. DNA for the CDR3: TGTGCCAGCAGGCACGGGGAGCTGTTTTTT. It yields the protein CASRHGELFF. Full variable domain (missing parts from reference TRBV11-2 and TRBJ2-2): EAGVAQSPRYKIIEKRQSVAFWCNPISGHATLYWYQQILGQGPKLLIQFQNNGVVDDSQLPKDRFSAERLKGVDSTLKIQPAKLEDSAVYLCASRHGELFFGEGSRLTVL.

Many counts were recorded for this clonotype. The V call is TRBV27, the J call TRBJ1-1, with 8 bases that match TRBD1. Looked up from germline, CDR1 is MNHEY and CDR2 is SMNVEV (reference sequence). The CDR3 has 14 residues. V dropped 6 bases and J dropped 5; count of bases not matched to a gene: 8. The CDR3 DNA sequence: TGTGCCAGCAGGTCTGGACAGGGAGAAACTGAAGCTTTCTTT. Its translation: CASRSGQGETEAFF.

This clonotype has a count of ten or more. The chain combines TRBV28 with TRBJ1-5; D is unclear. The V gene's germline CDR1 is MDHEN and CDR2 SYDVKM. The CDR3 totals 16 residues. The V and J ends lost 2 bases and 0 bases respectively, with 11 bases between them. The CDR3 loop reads CASSLIGGNSNQPQHF. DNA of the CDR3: TGTGCCAGCAGTTTAATAGGCGGAAATAGCAATCAGCCCCAGCATTTT.

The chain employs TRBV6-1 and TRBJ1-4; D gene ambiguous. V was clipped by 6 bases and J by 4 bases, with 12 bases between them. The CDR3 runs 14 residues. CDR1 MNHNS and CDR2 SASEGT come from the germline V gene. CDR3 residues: CASRVYGINEKLFF. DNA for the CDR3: TGTGCCAGCAGGGTGTACGGTATTAATGAAAAACTGTTTTTT.

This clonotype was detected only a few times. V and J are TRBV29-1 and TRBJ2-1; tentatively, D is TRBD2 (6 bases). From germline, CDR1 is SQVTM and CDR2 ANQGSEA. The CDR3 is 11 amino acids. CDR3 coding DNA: TGCATCGGGGGTACCTACAATGAGCAGTTCTTC. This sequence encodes CIGGTYNEQFF.

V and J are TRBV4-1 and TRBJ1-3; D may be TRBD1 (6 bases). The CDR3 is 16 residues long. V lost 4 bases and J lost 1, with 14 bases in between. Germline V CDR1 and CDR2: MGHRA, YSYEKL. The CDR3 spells CASSPQGIPSGNTIYF. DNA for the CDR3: TGCGCCAGCAGCCCCCAGGGGATTCCTTCTGGAAACACCATATATTTT.